What follows are 4 T cell receptor beta chains derived from one specimen sequenced in a study of cytomegalovirus exposure and HLA in healthy donors. Primers: 60 Vbeta forward and 13 Jbeta reverse. Produced via immunoSEQ multiplex PCR; TCRdb's table is partial and in-frame only. The profile shows roughly 100,000 clones, 9.5% to 13% of them singletons. Source material: PBMCs. The receptors were gathered from a man in his forties in good health and CMV-seropositive.

The gene calls are TRBV6-5 and TRBJ1-1; D might be TRBD1 (5 bases). The ends were cut back, 8 bases at V and 1 base at J, with 17 bases in the middle. CDR1 and CDR2 from the germline V gene are MNHEY and SVGAGI. The CDR3 consists of 15 residues. DNA for the CDR3: TGTGCCAGCTATGCCCCCCTCGGGGGGAACACTGAAGCTTTCTTT. Protein: CASYAPLGGNTEAFF.

This clone was seen only a few times. The V and J genes are TRBV4-2 and TRBJ2-5; 9 bases map to TRBD2. The CDR3 has 16 residues. Germline V gene sequence: CDR1 LGHNA, CDR2 YNFKEQ. The V segment lost 1 base and the J segment 2 bases; nucleotides outside the gene matches: 5. The CDR3 sequence is CASSQGVAGGQETQYF. CDR3 bases: TGTGCCAGCAGCCAAGGCGTGGCGGGAGGGCAAGAGACCCAGTACTTC.

This clone was recorded a few times. The rearrangement links TRBV2 to TRBJ2-3; D may be TRBD1 (6 bases). V was clipped by 8 bases and J by 1 base, with 13 bases between them. The CDR3 sequence is 14 residues long. The germline CDR1 and CDR2 sequences are SNHLY and FYNNEI. CDR3 nucleotide sequence: TGTGCCAGCGGGACATCATTCGGCACAGATACGCAGTATTTT. The encoded protein is CASGTSFGTDTQYF.

This chain uses TRBV15 with TRBJ2-2; 9 bases line up with TRBD1. The germline V gene has CDR1 LNHNV and CDR2 YYDKDF (reference sequence). The CDR3 length is 15 residues. V lost 1 base and J lost 3; bases outside the gene matches: 0. CDR3 loop: CATSRGQGDTGELFF. CDR3 bases: TGTGCCACCAGCAGAGGACAGGGGGACACCGGGGAGCTGTTTTTT.